These 9 T cell receptor beta chains came from one sample sequenced in a study of blood T cells in healthy people across ages. The second PCR ran about 6 to 11 cycles with a sample-barcoded 5' primer and J-beta primers. MiXCR was run by TCRdb on the 5' RACE reads, yielding one entry per CDR3 protein. This table holds 1.5 million to 2 million distinct CDR3 sequences, around 48% found once. Source material: blood. The receptors here all came from a woman between 35 and 50 years old in good health.

This clonotype was seen once. The genes are TRBV29-1 and TRBJ2-5; 11 bases line up with TRBD1. Germline V CDR1 and CDR2: SQVTM, ANQGSEA. CDR3 length equals 14 residues. Trimming at V came to 6 bases and at J to 11 bases, leaving 14 bases not matched to a gene. CDR3 DNA sequence: TGCAGCGTGAAGGACAGGGGGCTCTGGAATGAGCAGTACTTC. It is translated as CSVKDRGLWNEQYF.

This clonotype was observed a few times. The chain's CDR3 is CASRTLAGVPDTQYF. CDR3 bases: TGTGCCAGCAGGACACTAGCGGGGGTCCCAGATACGCAGTATTTT. This chain joins TRBV6-5 and TRBJ2-3; TRBD2 agrees at 11 bases. V was pared by 6 bases and J by 4 bases, with 6 bases of the junction left unmatched. The germline V gene encodes CDR1 MNHEY and CDR2 SVGAGI. This CDR3 has 15 residues.

This clonotype was observed a handful of times. V gene TRBV6-1 combines with J gene TRBJ1-2; TRBD1 is a possible D gene (5 bases). CDR3 length: 14 residues. V shed 4 bases and J shed 4 bases, with 13 bases lying between them. The germline CDR1 and CDR2 sequences are MNHNS and SASEGT. CDR3 nucleotide sequence: TGTGCCAGCAGTGTCGAACGCGGGACCTATGGCTACACCTTC. Its protein product is CASSVERGTYGYTF.

The table lists this clonotype with a count of one. The gene calls are TRBV27 and TRBJ2-3, with 11 nucleotides matching TRBD1. CDR3 length: 15 amino acids. Germline loops: CDR1 MNHEY, CDR2 SMNVEV (reference sequence). J lost 7 bases, V lost 2 bases, and 5 bases had no gene match. The CDR3 DNA sequence: TGTGCCAGCAGTTTAGGACAGGGGGCCTCTCATACGCAGTATTTT. Residues: CASSLGQGASHTQYF.

The chain links TRBV5-1 to TRBJ2-5; D is ambiguous. The CDR3 runs 14 residues. The germline gives CDR1 SGHRS, CDR2 YFSETQ. V was shortened by 5 bases and J by 5 bases, with 16 bases between the two germline ends. The CDR3 nucleotides read TGCGCCAGCAGTTTCGACACTGGCGTTGAGACCCAGTACTTC. This encodes CASSFDTGVETQYF.

This chain uses TRBV3-1 with TRBJ2-4; 7 bases are a match to TRBD1. The length of the CDR3 is 19 residues. CDR1 is LGHDT, CDR2 YNNKEL, per germline (reference sequence). V lost 1 base, J lost 0 bases, and 12 bases stayed unmatched. In DNA, the CDR3 is TGTGCCAGCAGCCAAGCGAGGGGGCCACAGGGTCTAGCCAAAAACATTCAGTACTTC. This translates into CASSQARGPQGLAKNIQYF.

The gene calls are TRBV9 and TRBJ2-5; perhaps TRBD1 as D (5 bases). This CDR3 comprises 15 residues. The V and J ends lost 3 bases and 7 bases respectively, with 19 bases between them. Germline values: CDR1 SGDLS, CDR2 YYNGEE. Written as DNA, the CDR3 is TGTGCCAGCAGCGCGTTGGACAACATGAGTGGGACCCAGTACTTC. Translating it yields CASSALDNMSGTQYF. Variable domain in full (rest from reference TRBV9 and TRBJ2-5): DSGVTQTPKHLITATGQRVTLRCSPRSGDLSVYWYQQSLDQGLQFLIQYYNGEERAKGNILERFSAQQFPDLHSELNLSSLELGDSALYFCASSALDNMSGTQYFGPGTRLLVL.

The genes are TRBV7-9 and TRBJ1-6; D not resolved. V was shortened by 10 bases and J by 1 base, with 11 bases between the two germline ends. This CDR3 spans 14 amino acids. Germline V gene sequence: CDR1 SEHNR, CDR2 FQNEAQ (reference sequence). CDR3: CATHPGSYNSPLHF. CDR3 DNA: TGTGCCACCCATCCGGGGTCCTATAATTCACCCCTCCACTTT.

The chain uses TRBV7-2 and TRBJ2-1; TRBD1 is a possible D gene (6 bases). Looked up from germline, CDR1 is SGHTA and CDR2 is FQGNSA. Deletions cut 3 bases from V and 6 bases from J, with 15 bases between. The CDR3 consists of 15 residues. CDR3 nucleotides: TGTGCCAGCAGCTTCCGGCAGGGGTATACCAATGAGCAGTTCTTC. This codes for CASSFRQGYTNEQFF. Together with reference TRBV7-2 and TRBJ2-1, the CDR3 gives the full variable domain: GAGVSQSPSNKVTEKGKDVELRCDPISGHTALYWYRQSLGQGLEFLIYFQGNSAPDKSGLPSDRFSAERTGGSVSTLTIQRTQQEDSAVYLCASSFRQGYTNEQFFGPGTRLTVL.